Following are 4 T cell receptor beta chains from one sample sequenced in a study of blood T cell repertoires in COVID-19. The assay was immunoSEQ multiplex PCR, and TCRdb's table has in-frame clones only and misses some. The sample carries fewer than 400,000 clones, 85% recorded once. The sample comprised peripheral blood. These receptors were obtained from a young woman with acute or convalescent COVID-19.

V and J are TRBV12-3 or TRBV12-4 and TRBJ1-1, with D unresolved. V was shortened by 6 bases and J by 0 bases, with 8 bases between the two germline ends. The CDR3 is made up of 13 amino acids. The CDR3 DNA sequence: TGTGCCAGCAGAAGAGAATTGAACACTGAAGCTTTCTTT. This encodes CASRRELNTEAFF.

Concerning this clone: The sample holds other DNA sequences that translate to the same CDR3. The gene calls are TRBV6-5 and TRBJ1-3; TRBD1 agrees at 7 bases. The CDR3 loop spans 15 amino acids. The ends lost 5 bases at V and 0 bases at J; junction bases unmatched: 4. Germline CDR1 reads MNHEY; CDR2 reads SVGAGI. The CDR3 region is CASSRTGDSGNTIYF. The CDR3 DNA reads as TGTGCCAGCAGTCGCACAGGGGACTCTGGAAACACCATATATTTT.

The V call is TRBV7-3, the J call TRBJ2-4; 7 bases map to TRBD2. The CDR3 has 14 residues. Germline CDR1 and CDR2: SGHTA and FQGTGA. Trimming removed 5 bases from V and 8 bases from J; junction bases left unmatched: 9. The CDR3 nucleotides read TGTGCCAGCAGCAGGGGAGGGGAGGGAGACATTCAGTACTTC. The encoded protein is CASSRGGEGDIQYF.

The chain employs TRBV6-5 and TRBJ2-3; 8 nucleotides agree with TRBD2. Germline assignment: CDR1 MNHEY and CDR2 SVGAGI. The CDR3 has 14 amino acids. J was trimmed by 4 bases and V by 4 bases; bases with no gene match: 4. This CDR3 reads CASSLTGGADTQYF. The CDR3 nucleotides are TGTGCCAGCAGTTTAACGGGAGGGGCAGATACGCAGTATTTT.